These 19 T cell receptor beta chains were sequenced from one sample in a study of patients and donors after allogeneic stem cell transplantation. TCRdb re-called the RT-PCR reads through MiXCR, storing one row per CDR3 protein. The sample gives 90,000 to 120,000 distinct CDR3 sequences, 35% to 45% of which show up once; under 30% is in the top ten. Material for sequencing was blood, either unsorted or a sorted T cell fraction (not recorded which). Receptors were obtained from a human donor who was either an allogeneic HSCT recipient or a stem cell or donor lymphocyte infusion donor (not recorded which). It is not recorded whose cells these are; they may come from a transplant donor.

J is TRBJ1-2 and V is TRBV20-1; D is perhaps TRBD1 (5 bases). Germline CDR1 DFQATT, CDR2 SNEGSKA (reference sequence). The ends were cut back, 0 bases at V and 2 bases at J, with 10 bases in the middle. The CDR3 extends over 14 amino acids. The CDR3 DNA sequence: TGCAGTGCTAGAGATGGGGCCCGAAACTATGGCTACACCTTC. Its translation is CSARDGARNYGYTF.

The J gene is TRBJ2-3, the V gene TRBV10-2; a possible D gene is TRBD1 (5 bases). CDR1 is WSHSY, CDR2 SAAADI, per germline. This CDR3 is built from 16 residues. The V and J ends lost 10 bases and 1 base respectively, with 21 bases between them. This chain's CDR3 is CATSTGILLGTDTQYF. CDR3 in DNA: TGCGCCACCTCAACAGGAATTCTACTGGGCACAGATACGCAGTATTTT.

This clonotype was observed a handful of times. The rearrangement links TRBV10-3 to TRBJ2-3; D is undetermined. The V gene lost 3 bases and the J gene lost 10 bases, with 11 bases spanning the gap. The germline CDR1 and CDR2 sequences are ENHRY and SYGVKD. The length of the CDR3 is 12 residues. The CDR3 DNA is TGTGCCATCAGTGACCATTTTCAGTCGCAGTATTTT. Its protein product is CAISDHFQSQYF.

V usage is TRBV7-2 and J usage is TRBJ1-5; D is ambiguous. This CDR3 comprises 14 residues. Trimming removed 5 bases at V and 5 bases at J, with 13 bases between. Germline V gene lookup returns CDR1 SGHTA and CDR2 FQGNSA. CDR3 amino acids: CASSARTGDQPQHF. DNA of the CDR3: TGTGCCAGCAGCGCCAGAACCGGGGATCAGCCCCAGCATTTT.

The V and J genes are TRBV20-1 and TRBJ2-7; D not certain. V was shortened by 5 bases and J by 0 bases, with 8 bases between the two germline ends. CDR1 is DFQATT, CDR2 SNEGSKA, per germline (reference sequence). This CDR3 has 12 amino acids. The CDR3 loop reads CSAPQNSYEQYF. The CDR3 nucleotides are TGCAGTGCTCCTCAGAACTCCTACGAGCAGTACTTC.

This chain links TRBV12-3 or TRBV12-4 with TRBJ2-7; either TRBD1 or TRBD2 may fit D (6 bases each). The CDR3 covers 15 residues. Trimming left V 4 bases short and J 6 bases short, with 19 bases between. The CDR3 loop reads CASSSVGGRQSEQYF. The CDR3 bases are TGTGCCAGCAGTTCCGTCGGGGGCAGGCAAAGCGAGCAGTACTTC.

This clonotype was detected only once. The chain is built from TRBV3-1 and TRBJ2-3; D is ambiguous. Germline CDR1 reads LGHDT; CDR2 reads YNNKEL (reference sequence). Trimming cost V 2 bases and J 3 bases, with 12 bases left between them. There are 15 residues in the CDR3. The CDR3 coding sequence is TGTGCCAGCAGCCAATATGCTTCGAGGACAGATACGCAGTATTTT. Its translation: CASSQYASRTDTQYF.

The chain is built from TRBV28 and TRBJ1-5; D may be TRBD1 (5 bases). Between the trimmed V and J ends, which lost 10 bases and 0 bases, there was a span of 16 bases. CDR3 length: 15 residues. The germline gives CDR1 MDHEN, CDR2 SYDVKM. CDR3 DNA sequence: TGTGCCACTTTAGTTGTGGGGGATAGCAATCAGCCCCAGCATTTT. Protein sequence: CATLVVGDSNQPQHF.

This clonotype was detected only once. This chain joins TRBV28 and TRBJ2-3; 11 bases match TRBD2. Trimming cost V 2 bases and J 5 bases; bases outside gene matches: 9. This CDR3 contains 17 residues. Germline V gene data show CDR1 as MDHEN and CDR2 as SYDVKM. CDR3 in DNA: TGTGCCAGCAGTTTACCGCAACTAGCGGGAGTGATAGATACGCAGTATTTT. Its translation is CASSLPQLAGVIDTQYF.

This clonotype has just a few counts. The rearrangement joins TRBV28 to TRBJ1-5, with D possibly TRBD1 on 5 matching bases. The CDR3 is 15 amino acids. Germline assignment: CDR1 MDHEN and CDR2 SYDVKM. Trimming took off 5 bases at V and 4 bases at J, with 15 bases between the two ends. CDR3 region: CASSPPGSPNQPQHF. For the CDR3, the DNA is TGTGCCAGCAGTCCCCCAGGGAGTCCTAATCAGCCCCAGCATTTT. The variable domain in full, with the rest retrieved from reference TRBV28 and TRBJ1-5, is DVKVTQSSRYLVKRTGEKVFLECVQDMDHENMFWYRQDPGLGLRLIYFSYDVKMKEKGDIPEGYSVSREKKERFSLILESASTNQTSMYLCASSPPGSPNQPQHFGDGTRLSIL.

This rearrangement joins TRBV4-2 to TRBJ1-1; D may be TRBD1 (5 bases). Trimming left V 0 bases short and J 5 bases short, with 10 bases between. Germline V gives CDR1 LGHNA, CDR2 YNFKEQ. CDR3 length: 14 amino acids. As DNA, the CDR3 is TGTGCCAGCAGCCAAGATAGGGGTGGGACTGAAGCTTTCTTT. Translation gives CASSQDRGGTEAFF.

The chain carries TRBV20-1 and TRBJ2-7, with D perhaps matching TRBD2 (5 bases). Trimming took 1 base from V and 3 from J, leaving 19 bases between them. This CDR3 comprises 16 residues. The germline gives CDR1 DFQATT, CDR2 SNEGSKA (reference sequence). CDR3 nucleotide sequence: TGCAGTGCTAGAGGTGGGAGTGCTTTTATGGGCTACGAGCAGTACTTC. This encodes CSARGGSAFMGYEQYF.

Within the sample, this clonotype is large. The rearrangement joins TRBV28 to TRBJ1-1; possibly TRBD1 for D (6 bases). The CDR3 consists of 15 residues. Trimming took off 5 bases at V and 3 bases at J, with 16 bases between the two ends. Germline V CDR1 and CDR2: MDHEN, SYDVKM. The CDR3 sequence: CASSGRDNKYTEAFF. DNA of the CDR3: TGTGCCAGCAGTGGCCGGGACAACAAATACACTGAAGCTTTCTTT.

There are a few counts of this clonotype. The chain recombines TRBV7-8 with TRBJ1-1; 8 bases map to TRBD1. Germline values: CDR1 SGHVS, CDR2 FQNEAQ. V was pared by 6 bases and J by 1 base, with 7 bases of the junction left unmatched. CDR3 length equals 15 residues. CDR3 nucleotides: TGTGCCAGCAGACCCGGACAGGGAGGGAACACTGAAGCTTTCTTT. Amino acid sequence: CASRPGQGGNTEAFF.

This clonotype has just a few counts. The chain recombines TRBV10-3 with TRBJ1-5, with D maybe TRBD1 (6 bases). The CDR3 sequence is 17 residues long. Trimming left V 10 bases short and J 0 bases short, with 22 bases between. CDR1 and CDR2 (germline): ENHRY, SYGVKD. The CDR3 nucleotides are TGTGCCACCGCCCGGGGACATTCGGGTTATAGCAATCAGCCCCAGCATTTT. Residues: CATARGHSGYSNQPQHF.

The gene calls are TRBV12-3 or TRBV12-4 and TRBJ1-2; possible D gene TRBD1, 5 bases. The CDR3 totals 15 residues. V was shortened by 7 bases and J by 4 bases, with 19 bases between the two germline ends. The CDR3 loop is CASTLGPLIGYGYTF. CDR3 sequence (DNA): TGTGCCAGCACCCTGGGACCGCTGATCGGCTATGGCTACACCTTC.

The chain links TRBV20-1 to TRBJ1-5, with 7 positions matching TRBD1. V lost 5 bases and J lost 7; bases outside the gene matches: 8. The CDR3 is made up of 13 amino acids. Germline V gene data show CDR1 as DFQATT and CDR2 as SNEGSKA (reference sequence). The CDR3 DNA reads TGCAGTGCTCACCGGGACAGTTTCCAGCCCCAGCATTTT. Protein product: CSAHRDSFQPQHF.

In nucleotides, the CDR3 is TGTGCCATCAGTGTGGACAGGGGTAATCAGCCCCAGCATTTT. It specifies CAISVDRGNQPQHF. The chain joins TRBV10-3 to TRBJ1-5; 9 nucleotides align to TRBD1. The CDR3 is 14 amino acids. Germline trimming cut 4 bases from V and 4 bases from J; bases unmatched to any gene: 2. Per germline, CDR1 ENHRY and CDR2 SYGVKD.

The V call is TRBV5-5, the J call TRBJ2-7; D is ambiguous. Germline V lookup: CDR1 SGHKS, CDR2 YYEKEE (reference sequence). With 3 bases removed from V and 6 bases from J, the gap between germline ends came to 13 bases. This CDR3 region has 13 residues. The CDR3 nucleotides read TGTGCCAGCAGCTCTGCACGGGTTGGCGAGCAGTACTTC. It translates to CASSSARVGEQYF.